These 2 T cell receptor beta chains were sequenced from one sample in a study of blood T cell repertoires in COVID-19. This table comes from immunoSEQ multiplex PCR, and its TCRdb copy is limited to in-frame clones, with some not included. The sample consists of 200,000 or so clones, roughly 87% of them appearing once. Sequencing was done on a sample of PBMCs or T cells enriched from blood (not recorded which). The receptor source for this set is a man younger than 45 who had recovered from COVID-19.

The chain recombines TRBV19 with TRBJ1-6; 8 bases fit TRBD1. Trimming at V came to 5 bases and at J to 7 bases, leaving 4 bases not matched to a gene. Germline CDR1 is LNHDA and CDR2 is SQIVND (reference sequence). This CDR3 is built from 14 residues. The CDR3 DNA is TGTGCCAGTAGTGCCGGGGACAGGAATTCACCCCTCCACTTT. It specifies CASSAGDRNSPLHF.

The chain carries TRBV11-2 and TRBJ1-5, with D hard to call. The V end lost 3 bases, the J end lost 5 bases, and 14 bases lay between the germline ends. Germline V gene sequence: CDR1 SGHAT, CDR2 FQNNGV. This CDR3 comprises 15 residues. The CDR3 region has the DNA TGTGCCAGCAGCTTGGGTGGGCGGGCTTATCAGCCCCAGCATTTT. It translates to CASSLGGRAYQPQHF.